The 2 T cell receptor beta chains below all came from one sample that was sequenced in a study of T cells after yellow fever vaccination. Using its own MiXCR run on the 5' RACE reads, TCRdb lists one record per CDR3 protein. This sample has around 320,000 distinct CDR3 sequences, with 8.7% found just once. The sequencing used CD4+ T cells sorted from PBMCs, collected 5 days after the yellow fever booster vaccination. The source of these receptors is a man aged 18 to 30 who received the YFV17D yellow fever vaccine.

This clonotype was picked up a small number of times. This rearrangement joins TRBV20-1 to TRBJ2-7; no reliable D call. V was cut by 8 bases and J by 0 bases, with 17 bases left in between. This CDR3 has 14 amino acids. Germline V gives CDR1 DFQATT, CDR2 SNEGSKA (reference sequence). Here the CDR3 DNA reads TGCAGTTCCACGGACGCGAGGAGCTCCTACGAGCAGTACTTC. Translating gives CSSTDARSSYEQYF.

Only a few counts were recorded for this clonotype. The J gene is TRBJ1-1, the V gene TRBV10-3; no firm D call. V dropped 4 bases and J dropped 7 bases, with 13 bases sitting between them. Germline V lookup: CDR1 ENHRY, CDR2 SYGVKD. The CDR3 loop spans 13 amino acids. CDR3 sequence reads: CAISGRPRDEAFF. The CDR3 DNA is TGTGCCATCAGTGGGAGACCCCGCGATGAAGCTTTCTTT.